Reported below is one T cell receptor (beta chain). This sample stems from a study of blood T cell repertoires in COVID-19. Study summary: The origin of the acute and convalescent COVID-19 samples was the United States, Italy and Spain.

CDR1 is LGHDT and CDR2 is YNNKEL in the germline V gene (reference sequence). The CDR3 runs to 15 residues. V dropped 1 base and J dropped 2; count of bases not matched to a gene: 2. Some clones are missing from TCRdb's copy, which holds only in-frame ones; the method was immunoSEQ multiplex PCR. The data contain 350,000 or so clones, approximately 90% of them singletons. The clonotype originates from an older woman with COVID-19, enrolled during active disease. The sequencing input was peripheral blood. V usage is TRBV3-1 (or the pseudogene TRBV3-2) and J usage is TRBJ2-7; 10 bases are a match to TRBD1. The CDR3 here is CASSQGDRGPYEQYF. The CDR3 region has the DNA TGTGCCAGCAGCCAAGGGGACAGGGGACCCTACGAGCAGTACTTC.